Sequencing of this T cell receptor beta chain was carried out in a study of CD8 T cells in acute hepatitis C reinfection. CDR1 is SGHRS, CDR2 YFSETQ, per germline. This CDR3 comprises 17 residues. Unmatched junction bases numbered 15, after V lost 4 bases and J lost 2 bases. The time point: naive CD8 control sorted from an acute-time-point sample. Using immunoSEQ multiplex PCR, the repertoire was profiled, and TCRdb retains in-frame clones only, with some absent. Of tens of thousands of clones listed, approximately 85% are singletons. The sequence derives from a woman under 30 who spontaneously cleared hepatitis C infection. The gene calls are TRBV5-1 and TRBJ2-7; TRBD1 agrees at 7 bases. Specimen: naive CD8+ T cells from PBMCs. Written as DNA, the CDR3 is TGCGCCAGCAGCCTCGGCGCCACAGGGGTCACGGCCTACGAGCAGTACTTC. Translated, it gives CASSLGATGVTAYEQYF.